A selection of T cell receptor beta chains follows, all from one sample in a study of blood T cell repertoires in COVID-19. Method: immunoSEQ multiplex PCR; TCRdb's copy keeps in-frame clones and lacks some. Here the sample spans about 160,000 clones, 92% being singletons. The sequencing input was peripheral blood. These receptors came from a man aged 25-45 years with COVID-19, enrolled during active disease. Each CDR3 is given with its conserved first and last residue. The D gene is left open where the match is weak. Clone size is shown for a subset of rows, as once, few, many or a class of expanded clone.

d_call	clone_size	v_call	j_call	cdr3_nt	cdr3_aa
TRBD2	-	TRBV19	TRBJ2-1	TGTGCCAGTAGTATAATTGGACTAGCGGGTGAAGTTGAGCAGTTCTTC	CASSIIGLAGEVEQFF
-	-	TRBV9	TRBJ2-7	TGTGCCAGCAGTCAACCCCGGACAGTTACGGACGAGCAGTACTTC	CASSQPRTVTDEQYF
-	-	TRBV7-9	TRBJ1-1	TGTGCCAGCAGCTCCGGTTTTATCGGCACTGAAGCTTTCTTT	CASSSGFIGTEAFF
-	once	TRBV25-1	TRBJ1-6	TGTGCCAGTCTCGGTGTGTATAATTCACCCCTCCACTTT	CASLGVYNSPLHF
TRBD1	-	TRBV5-1	TRBJ1-3	TGCGCCAGCAGCTTGGCCGGGACAGGGACTGGAAACACCATATATTTT	CASSLAGTGTGNTIYF
-	-	TRBV7-2	TRBJ2-5	TGTGCCAGCAGCTTAGGGCAGCGAGAGACCCAGTACTTC	CASSLGQRETQYF
TRBD1	-	TRBV5-4	TRBJ1-2	TGTGCCAGCAGCTTTAGTACCGGGCCAGGGGGCGCGGGAGGCTACACCTTC	CASSFSTGPGGAGGYTF
-	-	TRBV28	TRBJ1-1	TGTGCCAGCAAGCTCACTGAAGCTTTCTTT	CASKLTEAFF
TRBD1	-	TRBV5-4	TRBJ1-6	TGTGCCAGCAGCCGGGACAGGGGGAATTCACCCCTCCACTTT	CASSRDRGNSPLHF
-	-	TRBV7-3	TRBJ1-1	TGTGCCAGCAGCCGAACTGAGAACACTGAAGCTTTCTTT	CASSRTENTEAFF
TRBD1	once	TRBV12-5	TRBJ1-6	TGTGCTAGTGGCACAGGGGACTATAATTCACCCCTCCACTTT	CASGTGDYNSPLHF
TRBD2	-	TRBV5-1	TRBJ2-7	TGCGCCAGCAGAACGACTAGCGGGAGTTACGAGCAGTACTTC	CASRTTSGSYEQYF
TRBD2	-	TRBV27	TRBJ2-2	TGTGCCAGCAGTTTGACTAGCGGGTTAACCACCGGGGAGCTGTTTTTT	CASSLTSGLTTGELFF
TRBD2	-	TRBV25-1	TRBJ2-1	TGTGCCAGCAGTGTCGGGACTAGCGGATACAATGAGCAGTTCTTC	CASSVGTSGYNEQFF
TRBD1	-	TRBV10-3	TRBJ1-3	TGTGCCATCAGTGAATCCGGGACAGCTGGAAACACCATATATTTT	CAISESGTAGNTIYF
TRBD2	-	TRBV7-3	TRBJ2-2	TGTGCCAGCAGAACAAAGGCGGGAGAAAACACCGGGGAGCTGTTTTTT	CASRTKAGENTGELFF
-	once	TRBV9	TRBJ1-2	TGTGCCAGCAGCGTAGAACAGGAGGGCTATGGCTACACCTTC	CASSVEQEGYGYTF
TRBD1	-	TRBV6-5	TRBJ2-4	TGTGCCAGCAGTCCCGGGACAGCCAACATTCAGTACTTC	CASSPGTANIQYF
TRBD1	-	TRBV19	TRBJ2-7	TGTGCCAGTAAAATAGGGACAGGGAGCTCCTACGAGCAGTACTTC	CASKIGTGSSYEQYF
-	-	TRBV7-8	TRBJ1-5	TGTGCCAGCAGCTTAGCGTTCGGAGGGTGGGGAAATCAGCCCCAGCATTTT	CASSLAFGGWGNQPQHF
-	-	TRBV2	TRBJ2-6	TGTGCCAGCAGTCCTGGGCTATCTGGGGCCAACGTCCTGACTTTC	CASSPGLSGANVLTF
TRBD1	-	TRBV5-6	TRBJ1-5	TGTGCCAGCAGCTTGGGGACAGGGCGTATCAATCAGCCCCAGCATTTT	CASSLGTGRINQPQHF
-	-	TRBV4-1	TRBJ2-7	TGCGCCAGCAGCCAAGTTCCGGGGTACGAGCAGTACTTC	CASSQVPGYEQYF
-	-	TRBV27	TRBJ2-7	TGTGCCAGCACCGGGAGGGGGCGCGAGCAGTACTTC	CASTGRGREQYF
TRBD2	once	TRBV28	TRBJ2-3	TGTGCCAGCAGTTTACCGGGACTACCCACAGATACGCAGTATTTT	CASSLPGLPTDTQYF
-	-	TRBV3-1/TRBV3-2	TRBJ2-2	TGTGCCAGCAGCCAACAGATCGGGCCCGCGGGGACCGGGGAGCTGTTTTTT	CASSQQIGPAGTGELFF
-	few	TRBV19	TRBJ1-5	TGTGCCAGTAGTATCCGGGATCTTGTGAGCAATCAGCCCCAGCATTTT	CASSIRDLVSNQPQHF
-	-	TRBV4-3	TRBJ1-1	TGCGCCAGCAGCCACGGCTTGACAGTGAACACTGAAGCTTTCTTT	CASSHGLTVNTEAFF
-	-	TRBV7-3	TRBJ2-2	TGTGCCAGCAGCTTAAGGGGGGCGAACACCGGGGAGCTGTTTTTT	CASSLRGANTGELFF
TRBD2	-	TRBV6-2/TRBV6-3	TRBJ2-3	TGTGCCAGCAGTAGCGGGGGGGCCACAGATACGCAGTATTTT	CASSSGGATDTQYF
-	-	TRBV19	TRBJ1-1	TGTGCCAGTAGTATCACCGGGGGTCCGGAAGCTTTCTTT	CASSITGGPEAFF
-	-	TRBV7-2	TRBJ1-3	TGTGCCAGCAGCCTCCCGGGGATCTCTGGAAACACCATATATTTT	CASSLPGISGNTIYF
TRBD1	-	TRBV5-4	TRBJ1-1	TGTGCCAGCAGCTCCGGACAGGGGGCTGTAGGCACTGAAGCTTTCTTT	CASSSGQGAVGTEAFF
-	-	TRBV19	TRBJ1-4	TGTGCCAGTAGTATGACAGCAACTAATGAAAAACTGTTTTTT	CASSMTATNEKLFF
-	-	TRBV3-1/TRBV3-2	TRBJ2-2	TGTGCCAGCAGTCCCCTTGACACCGGGGAGCTGTTTTTT	CASSPLDTGELFF
-	-	TRBV7-3	TRBJ2-5	TGTGCCAGCAGCCTTCACCGGGGTCCTAAAGAGACCCAGTACTTC	CASSLHRGPKETQYF
TRBD1	once	TRBV18	TRBJ1-1	TGTGCCAGCTCACCGCAGAGGAGGGGACAGGGGGCGACTGAAGCTTTCTTT	CASSPQRRGQGATEAFF
TRBD2	once	TRBV11-2	TRBJ2-1	TGTGCCAGCAGCGGACTAGTCGTTGAGCAGTTCTTC	CASSGLVVEQFF
-	-	TRBV2	TRBJ1-3	TGTGCCAGCAGGTTGAGAAGGACAAACAAGGTAGAAGGAAACACCATATATTTT	CASRLRRTNKVEGNTIYF
-	once	TRBV15	TRBJ1-4	TGTGCCACCAGCAGAGAACCACAGAGTGCCGTTGAAAAACTGTTTTTT	CATSREPQSAVEKLFF
-	-	TRBV12-5	TRBJ2-3	TGTGCTAGTGGTTGGTCAGGACAAAGCACAGATACGCAGTATTTT	CASGWSGQSTDTQYF
TRBD1	-	TRBV6-6	TRBJ1-3	TGTGCCAGCAGTTACTCTCGGACAGGTTCTGGAAACACCATATATTTT	CASSYSRTGSGNTIYF
TRBD2	-	TRBV3-1/TRBV3-2	TRBJ2-3	TGTGCCAGCAGCCAAGAGACACTAGCGGGAGGGCTGATCGCAGATACGCAGTATTTT	CASSQETLAGGLIADTQYF
-	-	TRBV30	TRBJ2-2	TGTGCCTGGAGTTCGGAGTCCGGGGAGCTGTTTTTT	CAWSSESGELFF
-	few	TRBV3-1/TRBV3-2	TRBJ1-1	TGTGCCAGCAGCCAACTGCAGGGAAATTCTGAAGCTTTCTTT	CASSQLQGNSEAFF
TRBD2	-	TRBV6-5	TRBJ2-1	TGTGCCAGCAGGGATGGACTAGCGGGAGGATATGAGTTCTTC	CASRDGLAGGYEFF
TRBD1	-	TRBV9	TRBJ2-5	TGTGCCAGCAGCGCCTACAGGGGGAAAGAGACCCAGTACTTC	CASSAYRGKETQYF
TRBD2	-	TRBV2	TRBJ2-3	TGTGCCATCGGACTAGCGGGAGCCCGGACAGATACGCAGTATTTT	CAIGLAGARTDTQYF
TRBD1	-	TRBV19	TRBJ2-1	TGTGCCAGTAGTAGCCCGCCCGGGACAGGGGCCTACAATGAGCAGTTCTTC	CASSSPPGTGAYNEQFF
-	-	TRBV7-8	TRBJ2-1	TGTGCCAGCAGCTTATGGCAAAATGAGCAGTTCTTC	CASSLWQNEQFF
-	-	TRBV15	TRBJ2-7	TGTGCCACCAGCAGAGAACGGGGAAGCTCCTACGAGCAGTACTTC	CATSRERGSSYEQYF
-	-	TRBV9	TRBJ2-3	TGTGCCAGCAGCGTAGGGGCCATTCTTACAGATACGCAGTATTTT	CASSVGAILTDTQYF
-	-	TRBV20-1	TRBJ1-2	TGCAGTGCTAGTAATTTCGGAGGCTATGGCTACACCTTC	CSASNFGGYGYTF
-	-	TRBV11-2	TRBJ2-3	TGTGCCAGCAGCCTCGTATTCGCGAATACGCAGTATTTT	CASSLVFANTQYF
TRBD1	-	TRBV27	TRBJ1-2	TGTGCCAGCAGTCTCCAGGGGGCAGGAGTAACGGATGGCTACACCTTC	CASSLQGAGVTDGYTF